This T cell receptor (beta chain) was sequenced for a study of blood T cell repertoires in COVID-19. Per the original methods: From reference gene primer amplification, estimates of nucleated cell counts were derived. TCRdb's table, derived via immunoSEQ multiplex PCR, lists solely in-frame clones and lacks some. Clone size and the V and J calls come from that table; the DNA yielded D and trimming. The table lists about 89,000 clones, 72% of them singletons. Germline trimming cut 8 bases from V and 7 bases from J; bases unmatched to any gene: 8. Germline V lookup: CDR1 ENHRY, CDR2 SYGVKD. The CDR3 is 12 amino acids.

The receptor was isolated from a woman at least 80 years old with acute or convalescent COVID-19. The chain employs TRBV10-3 and TRBJ2-7; TRBD1 aligns across 7 bases. Sequencing was carried out using peripheral blood. The CDR3 sequence is CAISKDRDEQYF. The CDR3 DNA sequence: TGTGCCATCTCTAAAGACAGGGATGAGCAGTACTTC.